Ten or more counts support the clone carrying this T cell receptor beta chain. Its antigen is unidentified. The data derive from a study of human T cells and chemical hapten exposure. In the original processing: A per-sample median of roughly 96,000 TCRs was observed, with a range of about 20,000 to 700,000. One entry per CDR3 protein, called by TCRdb with MiXCR from the RACE reads. These V and J calls derive from TCRdb rather than the authors' analysis. Of approximately 80,000 distinct CDR3 sequences listed, 10% are singletons. Germline V gene sequence: CDR1 MNHNS, CDR2 SASEGT. The CDR3 spans 17 residues. V lost 4 bases, J lost 7 bases, and 13 bases stayed unmatched. Time point reported: patch test 2, 6 weeks after DPC sensitization. Treatment of the sample: therapeutic diphenylcyclopropenone sensitization with weekly scalp DPC. Regarding the study as a whole: Once DPC sensitization occurred, TCRs above 1 in 1000 frequency showed no change.

The sample here was whole blood, taken in connection with sensitization to the hapten diphenylcyclopropenone (DPC). This TCR derives from a woman in her fifties or sixties with alopecia areata. Some clones in this sample may be carry-over from other donors' samples. The chain couples TRBV6-1 to TRBJ2-1; 10 bases line up with TRBD1. The CDR3 protein is CASSGGVRDRGKNEQFF. As DNA, the CDR3 is TGTGCCAGCAGTGGGGGTGTGAGGGACAGGGGAAAGAATGAGCAGTTCTTC.